These 7 T cell receptor beta chains share one sample of origin, sequenced in a study of T cell responses to AZD1222 COVID-19 vaccine. This table comes from immunoSEQ multiplex PCR, and its TCRdb copy is limited to in-frame clones, with some not included. The sample has approximately 160,000 clones, 85% to 95% seen once; the top ten hold around 0.96%. The sample in question was peripheral blood, obtained on day 0 of AZD1222 vaccination. These receptors all stem from an adult in good health.

This clone is a singleton in its sample. This chain uses TRBV7-2 with TRBJ1-1; D unclear. Germline V gives CDR1 SGHTA, CDR2 FQGNSA. The germline V and J ends were trimmed by 7 bases and 0 bases, with 12 bases remaining between them. CDR3 length equals 14 residues. The CDR3 DNA reads as TGTGCCAGCACCCCGGGGAGCTTGAACACTGAAGCTTTCTTT. As protein: CASTPGSLNTEAFF.

The CDR3 DNA follows: TGCGCCAGCAGCTTGGCCTTGTCAGGGTATTCACCCCTCCACTTT. This encodes CASSLALSGYSPLHF. The gene calls are TRBV5-1 and TRBJ1-6; a weak D match, TRBD1 (5 bases). Trimming cost V 0 bases and J 8 bases, with 12 bases left between them. CDR1 is SGHRS and CDR2 is YFSETQ in the germline V gene. This CDR3 has 15 amino acids. Based on the CDR3 plus reference TRBV5-1 and TRBJ1-6, the full variable domain is KAGVTQTPRYLIKTRGQQVTLSCSPISGHRSVSWYQQTPGQGLQFLFEYFSETQRNKGNFPGRFSGRQFSNSRSEMNVSTLELGDSALYLCASSLALSGYSPLHFGNGTRLTVT.

This clone was counted between two and nine times. The gene calls are TRBV5-1 and TRBJ2-1; 8 nucleotides align to TRBD1. Losses at the gene ends were 4 bases for V and 1 base for J; bases not matched to a gene: 7. Germline-derived CDR1 and CDR2 are SGHRS and YFSETQ. The CDR3 sequence is 16 residues long. CDR3 amino acids: CASSHGQGVSYNEQFF. The CDR3 nucleotides are TGCGCCAGCAGCCACGGACAGGGAGTATCCTACAATGAGCAGTTCTTC.

The genes are TRBV30 and TRBJ1-5; D remains unclear. CDR1 GTSNPN and CDR2 SVGIG come from the germline V gene (reference sequence). Between the trimmed V and J ends, which lost 3 bases and 11 bases, there was a span of 11 bases. The length of the CDR3 is 11 residues. The CDR3 nucleotides are TGTGCCTGGAGCGGCGGGGAGACCCAGCATTTT. Its translation is CAWSGGETQHF.

V gene TRBV30 combines with J gene TRBJ1-1; D might be TRBD1 (6 bases). The V end lost 5 bases, the J end lost 3 bases, and 22 bases lay between the germline ends. The germline V gene has CDR1 GTSNPN and CDR2 SVGIG (reference sequence). The CDR3 sequence is 16 residues long. For the CDR3, the DNA is TGTGCCTGGGGCCCGCCCGGATCGAGGGGGTACACTGAAGCTTTCTTT. It specifies CAWGPPGSRGYTEAFF.

The J gene is TRBJ1-1, the V gene TRBV7-8; TRBD1 aligns across 8 bases. Germline CDR1 and CDR2: SGHVS and FQNEAQ. The length of the CDR3 is 16 residues. The V gene end was trimmed by 0 bases and the J gene end by 4 bases; junction bases not matched to a gene: 7. CDR3 sequence reads: CASSLAKGQGGTEAFF. As DNA, the CDR3 is TGTGCCAGCAGCTTAGCCAAAGGACAGGGTGGCACTGAAGCTTTCTTT.

This chain connects TRBV12-5 to TRBJ1-6; D might be TRBD1 (5 bases). CDR1 and CDR2 from the germline V gene are LGHNT and FRNRAP. The CDR3 is 14 residues long. V was pared by 4 bases and J by 3 bases, with 7 bases between. The CDR3 sequence: CASGSGHYNSPLHF. The CDR3 DNA reads TGTGCTAGTGGTTCCGGACACTATAATTCACCCCTCCACTTT.